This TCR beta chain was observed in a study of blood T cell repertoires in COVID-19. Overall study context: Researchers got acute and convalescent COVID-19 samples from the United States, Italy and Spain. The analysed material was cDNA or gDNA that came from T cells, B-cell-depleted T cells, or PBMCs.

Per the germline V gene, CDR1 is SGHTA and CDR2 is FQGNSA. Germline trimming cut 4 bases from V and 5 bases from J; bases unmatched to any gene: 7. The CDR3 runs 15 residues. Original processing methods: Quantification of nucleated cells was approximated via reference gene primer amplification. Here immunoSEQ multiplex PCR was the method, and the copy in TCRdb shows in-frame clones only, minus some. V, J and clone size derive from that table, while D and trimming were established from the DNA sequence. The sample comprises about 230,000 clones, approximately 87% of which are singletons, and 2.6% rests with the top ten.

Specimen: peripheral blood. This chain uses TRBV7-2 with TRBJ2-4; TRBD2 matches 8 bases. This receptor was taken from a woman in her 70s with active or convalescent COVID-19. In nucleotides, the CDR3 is TGTGCCAGCAGCTCCTCGCGGGGGGCCCAAAACATTCAGTACTTC. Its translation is CASSSSRGAQNIQYF.